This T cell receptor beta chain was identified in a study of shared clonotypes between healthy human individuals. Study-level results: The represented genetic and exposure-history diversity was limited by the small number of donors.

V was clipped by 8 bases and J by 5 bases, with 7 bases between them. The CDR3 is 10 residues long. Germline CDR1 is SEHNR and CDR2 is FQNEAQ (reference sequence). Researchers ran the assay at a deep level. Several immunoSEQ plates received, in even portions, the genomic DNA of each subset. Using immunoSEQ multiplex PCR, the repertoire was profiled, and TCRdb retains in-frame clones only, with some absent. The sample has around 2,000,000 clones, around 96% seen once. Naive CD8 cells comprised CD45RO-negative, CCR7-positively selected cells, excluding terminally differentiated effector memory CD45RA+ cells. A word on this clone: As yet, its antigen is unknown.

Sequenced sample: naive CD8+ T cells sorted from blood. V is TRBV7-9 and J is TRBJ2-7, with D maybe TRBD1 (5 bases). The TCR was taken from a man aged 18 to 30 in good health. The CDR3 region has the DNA TGTGCCAGCGGCAGGGACGAGCAGTACTTC. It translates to CASGRDEQYF.